One and the same sample provided the 17 T cell receptor beta chains below, sequenced in a study of T cell responses to AZD1222 COVID-19 vaccine. Profiled with immunoSEQ multiplex PCR; TCRdb holds only in-frame clones, not every one. The table has approximately 150,000 clones, around 91% seen once. The sequences come from peripheral blood, collected on day 0 of AZD1222 vaccination. The receptors stem from an adult in good health.

The rearrangement joins TRBV28 to TRBJ2-4, with 13 bases that match TRBD2. Germline V gene lookup returns CDR1 MDHEN and CDR2 SYDVKM. This CDR3 spans 18 amino acids. With 11 bases clipped from V and 0 bases from J, the junction kept 13 bases outside the gene matches. Here the CDR3 reads CAAETGTSGALAKNIQYF. The CDR3 DNA reads as TGTGCCGCGGAAACAGGGACTAGCGGGGCCCTAGCCAAAAACATTCAGTACTTC.

The table lists this clone with a few counts. The chain recombines TRBV19 with TRBJ2-7; D is perhaps TRBD1 or TRBD2 (5 bases each). Germline values: CDR1 LNHDA, CDR2 SQIVND (reference sequence). The CDR3 is 11 residues long. Between the trimmed V and J ends, which lost 4 bases and 6 bases, there was a span of 7 bases. The CDR3 sequence: CASSRDVEQYF. For the CDR3, the DNA is TGTGCCAGTAGTAGGGACGTCGAGCAGTACTTC.

The rearrangement links TRBV25-1 to TRBJ2-1; 7 nucleotides match TRBD1. This CDR3 contains 16 residues. Germline CDR1 is MGHDK and CDR2 is SYGVNS. V was pared by 4 bases and J by 5 bases, with 11 bases of the junction left unmatched. The CDR3 sequence is CASSARRTGSHNEQFF. In DNA form, the CDR3 reads TGTGCCAGCAGTGCGCGACGGACAGGAAGCCACAATGAGCAGTTCTTC.

The rearrangement links TRBV28 to TRBJ2-1; tentatively, D is TRBD2 (5 bases). CDR1 is MDHEN and CDR2 is SYDVKM in the germline V gene. The CDR3 totals 12 residues. The germline V and J ends were trimmed by 5 bases and 4 bases, with 6 bases remaining between them. The CDR3 loop is CASSGLYNEQFF. CDR3 nucleotides: TGTGCCAGCAGTGGACTGTACAATGAGCAGTTCTTC.

V gene TRBV9 combines with J gene TRBJ2-3; D might be TRBD1 or TRBD2, each matching 5 bases. Germline lookup yields CDR1 SGDLS and CDR2 YYNGEE. The CDR3 spans 15 residues. Trimming pared 4 bases from V and 2 bases from J, leaving 14 bases between. DNA of the CDR3: TGTGCCAGCAGCCGCGGATCGGGGCACACAGATACGCAGTATTTT. This codes for CASSRGSGHTDTQYF. Based on the CDR3 plus reference TRBV9 and TRBJ2-3, the full variable domain is DSGVTQTPKHLITATGQRVTLRCSPRSGDLSVYWYQQSLDQGLQFLIQYYNGEERAKGNILERFSAQQFPDLHSELNLSSLELGDSALYFCASSRGSGHTDTQYFGPGTRLTVL.

This chain links TRBV27 with TRBJ1-5; D gene ambiguous. The germline gives CDR1 MNHEY, CDR2 SMNVEV (reference sequence). The CDR3 consists of 14 residues. V lost 8 bases and J 2 bases, leaving 13 bases between the germline ends. The CDR3 DNA reads TGTGCCAGCCAACAAGGACGGGGCAATCAGCCCCAGCATTTT. This gives the protein CASQQGRGNQPQHF.

This clone showed up just once. The chain has TRBV5-6 and TRBJ1-5, with D uncertain. This CDR3 comprises 13 residues. Germline-derived CDR1 and CDR2 are SGHDT and YYEEEE. V was clipped by 0 bases and J by 4 bases, with 5 bases between them. CDR3 in DNA: TGTGCCAGCAGCTTGGGACCAAATCAGCCCCAGCATTTT. This sequence encodes CASSLGPNQPQHF.

The chain has TRBV6-6 and TRBJ1-1; the D is unclear. Germline assignment: CDR1 MNHNY and CDR2 SVGAGI (reference sequence). V was pared by 6 bases and J by 1 base, with 3 bases between. The CDR3 is 11 amino acids. For the CDR3, the DNA is TGTGCCAGCAGGGAGAACACTGAAGCTTTCTTT. This codes for CASRENTEAFF.

The CDR3 sequence: CSVDPGGRHEQYF. The CDR3 nucleotides read TGCAGCGTTGACCCAGGGGGAAGACACGAGCAGTACTTC. The V call is TRBV29-1, the J call TRBJ2-7, with 7 bases aligning to TRBD1. The junction had 7 bases not matched to a gene; V was cut back by 3 bases and J by 5 bases. The CDR3 is 13 residues long. Per the germline V gene, CDR1 is SQVTM and CDR2 is ANQGSEA.

The chain employs TRBV27 and TRBJ2-1; D is possibly TRBD2 (5 bases). Between the trimmed V and J ends, which lost 5 bases and 5 bases, there was a span of 7 bases. The CDR3 covers 12 residues. The germline V gene has CDR1 MNHEY and CDR2 SMNVEV (reference sequence). Here the CDR3 DNA reads TGTGCCAGCAGTCAAGCGGACAATGAGCAGTTCTTC. It encodes CASSQADNEQFF.

This chain joins TRBV7-8 and TRBJ2-1; D remains ambiguous. Germline CDR1 SGHVS, CDR2 FQNEAQ. The CDR3 has 15 amino acids. V gave up 8 bases and J gave up 0 bases, with 14 bases separating them. CDR3 sequence reads: CASARAASSYNEQFF. The CDR3 nucleotides are TGTGCCAGCGCTCGGGCGGCGAGCTCCTACAATGAGCAGTTCTTC.

The V gene is TRBV11-2, the J gene TRBJ1-6; no clear D gene. Per the germline V gene, CDR1 is SGHAT and CDR2 is FQNNGV. V gave up 2 bases and J gave up 6 bases, with 2 bases separating them. The CDR3 is made up of 12 amino acids. CDR3 sequence reads: CASSLFNSPLHF. As DNA, the CDR3 is TGTGCCAGCAGCTTATTTAATTCACCCCTCCACTTT.

This sequence joins TRBV5-6 and TRBJ2-2, with 7 bases aligning to TRBD1. Trimming removed 4 bases from V and 3 bases from J; junction bases left unmatched: 6. The CDR3 has 15 residues. Germline V gene lookup returns CDR1 SGHDT and CDR2 YYEEEE. Here the CDR3 DNA reads TGTGCCAGCAGCCCGGGACAGCTCTACACCGGGGAGCTGTTTTTT. Translating it yields CASSPGQLYTGELFF.

The chain links TRBV18 to TRBJ2-1; D perhaps matches TRBD1 (5 bases). Germline V gene data show CDR1 as KGHSH and CDR2 as LQKENI. The ends were cut back, 4 bases at V and 0 bases at J, with 13 bases in the middle. The CDR3 consists of 16 residues. CDR3 loop: CASSHPTVLSYNEQFF. The CDR3 DNA follows: TGTGCCAGCTCACACCCGACAGTCCTCTCCTACAATGAGCAGTTCTTC.

This chain joins TRBV27 and TRBJ2-1; D unresolved. V lost 4 bases and J lost 2, with 6 bases in between. The CDR3 has 13 residues. Germline lookup yields CDR1 MNHEY and CDR2 SMNVEV (reference sequence). The CDR3 spells CASSYGPYNEQFF. The CDR3 DNA sequence: TGTGCCAGCAGTTATGGTCCCTACAATGAGCAGTTCTTC.

J is TRBJ1-2 and V is TRBV12-3 or TRBV12-4; D remains ambiguous. The CDR3 has 13 residues. V lost 3 bases, J lost 8 bases, and 13 bases lay in between. The CDR3 sequence: CASSFGRAGGYTF. CDR3 DNA: TGTGCCAGCAGTTTTGGCCGGGCTGGCGGCTACACCTTC.

The gene calls are TRBV5-1 and TRBJ2-3, with D perhaps matching TRBD2 (6 bases). The CDR3 has 15 residues. CDR1 is SGHRS, CDR2 YFSETQ, per germline. With 3 bases removed from V and 1 base from J, the gap between germline ends came to 12 bases. This CDR3 reads CASSSGGARTDTQYF. Here the CDR3 DNA reads TGCGCCAGCAGCTCGGGCGGGGCCCGCACAGATACGCAGTATTTT.